The entry below gives a single T cell receptor (beta chain) sequence along with its context. This clonotype was detected a few times. Its antigen is not yet known. The record has no base qualities; no much larger clone is one base away. The TCR beta CDR3 regions were amplified from the RNA transcripts. The first round of RT-PCR for the TCR CDR3 was performed with the HTBI primer set and the Qiagen OneStep RT-PCR kit. A second multiplex PCR round built the libraries, followed by size selection and purification. Paired-end sequencing of the libraries was performed with 100 bp reads on an Illumina HiSeq2000. In the source study's methods: SOAPnuke was used to process the raw data, throwing out any read that contained adapters or uncalled bases, had a mean Phred below 15, or lacked an exact constant-primer or identifier match. COPE v1.2.5 was used to merge the high-quality paired reads, and each unique nucleotide sequence was defined as a clonotype. Clonotypes were aligned to IMGT TRBV, TRBD and TRBJ reference segments using MiTCR v1.1. The analysis included only V-J combinations with a frequency above 0.0001, which together covered around 99% of the repertoires. The TCS score was defined as the ratio of F50 (clonal expansion) to E x V (chaos), calculated using BLOSUM62-based TCRdist between CDR3 peptides within each V-J. Welch's t-statistics and random forest reduced 514 V-J features to 13, which were used in a naive Bayes classifier (R e1071). TCRdb ran its own pipeline on the public reads, namely fastp trimming at Q25 and MiXCR clone calling, and kept in-frame beta chains. Entries that share a CDR3 protein sequence are merged under the most common genes and DNA. The V and J calls and clone size come from TCRdb's table, not from the authors' own analysis. In all, the sample holds hundreds of thousands of distinct CDR3 sequences, and roughly 14% of those were seen once. The top ten hold about 13% of the sample.

This entry comes from a study of T cells in Graves' hyperthyroidism and ophthalmopathy (dated by TCRdb to about 2019). Background for the entire study: Peripheral blood was sampled at the time of initial diagnosis, prior to any treatment. To identify distinguishing TCR V-J signatures, a discovery cohort of about 100 patients was used, comprising under 45 with Graves' ophthalmopathy and 55 to 65 with stable Graves' hyperthyroidism. Prospective prediction of ophthalmopathy was tested in an independent validation cohort of 18 to 20 hyperthyroidism patients and 17 patients who later progressed to ophthalmopathy. The roughly 91 discovery patients were randomly divided into training and test sets at a 7:3 ratio. The study also compared thyroid tissue and blood T-cell repertoires from 5 to 7 Graves' hyperthyroidism patients. Once sampling was done, hyperthyroidism patients were given methimazole at a starting dose of 30 mg daily, whereas ophthalmopathy patients were given high-dose intravenous methylprednisolone. According to the paper, TCR Vbeta CDR3 sequencing was carried out on over 130 peripheral blood samples, which came from fewer than 50 ophthalmopathy, around 74 hyperthyroidism and approximately 17 progressor patients. Results and caveats for the whole study, not just this receptor: Blood samples also contained most of the expanded thyroid clonotypes (frequency above 0.001), which suggests that blood repertoires may reflect thyroid immune responses. No statistical method was used to fix the sample size in advance, and group allocation was not hidden from the investigators. A model built on a 13 V-J signature distinguished ophthalmopathy from stable hyperthyroidism, reaching 85% to 90% sensitivity and approximately 81% specificity in cross-validation and 80%/75% in testing. In validation, the model predicted progression to ophthalmopathy a median of 6.5 months before onset, with about 64% sensitivity and 72.22% specificity.

Cut back by 4 bases and 1 base, the V and J ends lie 17 bases apart. The CDR3 runs 16 amino acids, cysteine and phenylalanine included. The only DNA kept is the CDR3, 48 bases in frame from the first base. As encoded in the germline V gene (reference sequence), CDR1 is LNHDA while CDR2 is SQIVND. Moderately to severely active disease, a Clinical Activity Score of at least 3, a NOSPECS grade of at least 4, and a duration under 3 months were present in ophthalmopathy patients. Exclusion was applied to patients with uncontrolled infections, other autoimmune diseases, pregnancy or lactation. Clinical symptoms, serum thyroxine and TRAb, thyroid ultrasound, and orbital computed tomography formed the basis for the diagnoses. PBMCs were separated from approximately 10 ml of fresh peripheral blood using Ficoll-Paque density gradient centrifugation. Total RNA was extracted with Trizol reagent, and quality was checked on an Agilent 2100 Bioanalyzer.

The chain is assembled from TRBV19 and TRBJ2-7; matching of 7 bases hints at TRBD2 as the D gene. Input material: blood. The source is a young man with Graves' ophthalmopathy. The nucleotides read TGTGCCAGTAGTACCCAGGGGAGCGGGGCATCCTACGAGCAGTACTTC. This encodes CASSTQGSGASYEQYF.